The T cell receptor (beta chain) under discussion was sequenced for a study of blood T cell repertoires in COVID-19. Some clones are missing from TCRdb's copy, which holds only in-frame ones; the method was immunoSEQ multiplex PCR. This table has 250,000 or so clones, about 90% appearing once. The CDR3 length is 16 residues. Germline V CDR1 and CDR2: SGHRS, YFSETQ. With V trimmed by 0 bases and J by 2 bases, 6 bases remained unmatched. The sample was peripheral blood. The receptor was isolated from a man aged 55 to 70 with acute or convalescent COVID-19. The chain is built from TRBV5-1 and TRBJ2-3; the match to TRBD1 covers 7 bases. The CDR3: CASSLGTGDLTDTQYF. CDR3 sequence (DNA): TGCGCCAGCAGCTTGGGGACAGGAGATCTCACAGATACGCAGTATTTT.